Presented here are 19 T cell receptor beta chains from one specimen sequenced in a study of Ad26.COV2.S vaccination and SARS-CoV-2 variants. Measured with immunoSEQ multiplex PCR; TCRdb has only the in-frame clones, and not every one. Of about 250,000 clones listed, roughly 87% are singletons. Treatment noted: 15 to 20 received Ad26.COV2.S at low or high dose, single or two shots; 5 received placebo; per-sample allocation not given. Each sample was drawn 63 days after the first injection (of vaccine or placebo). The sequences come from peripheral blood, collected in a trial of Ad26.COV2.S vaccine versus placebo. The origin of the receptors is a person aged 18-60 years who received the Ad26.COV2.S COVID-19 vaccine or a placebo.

CDR3 sequence reads: CASSPTTGGNEKLFF. CDR3 coding DNA: TGTGCCAGCTCACCAACGACAGGTGGGAATGAAAAACTGTTTTTT. This chain joins TRBV18 and TRBJ1-4; tentative D call: TRBD1 (6 bases). The CDR3 is 15 amino acids. Germline V lookup: CDR1 KGHSH, CDR2 LQKENI. Trimming took 2 bases from V and 5 from J, leaving 12 bases between them.

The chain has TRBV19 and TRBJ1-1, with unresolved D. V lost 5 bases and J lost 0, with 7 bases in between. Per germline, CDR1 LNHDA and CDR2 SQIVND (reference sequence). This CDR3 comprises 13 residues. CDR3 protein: CASSFQVNTEAFF. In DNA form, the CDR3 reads TGTGCCAGTAGTTTCCAAGTGAACACTGAAGCTTTCTTT.

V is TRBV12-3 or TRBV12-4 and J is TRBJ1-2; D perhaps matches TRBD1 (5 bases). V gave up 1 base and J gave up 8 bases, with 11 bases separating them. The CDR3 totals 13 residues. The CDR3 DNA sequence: TGTGCCAGCAGTTTAGACAGGTACCGAGGCTACACCTTC. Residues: CASSLDRYRGYTF.

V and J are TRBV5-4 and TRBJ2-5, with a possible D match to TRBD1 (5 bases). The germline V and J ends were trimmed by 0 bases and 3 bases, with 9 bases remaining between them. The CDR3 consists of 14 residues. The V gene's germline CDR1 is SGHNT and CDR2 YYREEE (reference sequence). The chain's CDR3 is CASSLETVEETQYF. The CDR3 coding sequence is TGTGCCAGCAGCTTGGAGACAGTCGAAGAGACCCAGTACTTC.

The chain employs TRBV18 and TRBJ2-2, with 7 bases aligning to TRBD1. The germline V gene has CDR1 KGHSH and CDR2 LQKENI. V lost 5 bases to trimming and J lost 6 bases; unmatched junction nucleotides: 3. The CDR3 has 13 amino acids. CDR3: CASSSQGSGELFF. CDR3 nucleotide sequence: TGTGCCAGCTCATCACAGGGGTCCGGGGAGCTGTTTTTT.

Here the CDR3 DNA reads TGTGCCAGCAGGCGCCGGACCCAGAGCTCCTACAATGAGCAGTTCTTC. The encoded protein is CASRRRTQSSYNEQFF. J is TRBJ2-1 and V is TRBV7-9; D uncertain. The CDR3 spans 16 residues. The V end lost 6 bases, the J end lost 0 bases, and 15 bases lay between the germline ends. In germline, CDR1 is SEHNR, CDR2 FQNEAQ (reference sequence).

The CDR3 sequence is CAWSVPPGGTEAFF. The CDR3 bases are TGTGCCTGGAGTGTCCCCCCGGGGGGCACTGAAGCTTTCTTT. V is TRBV30 and J is TRBJ1-1, with D perhaps matching TRBD1 (5 bases). The germline V and J ends were trimmed by 0 bases and 4 bases, with 12 bases remaining between them. In germline, CDR1 is GTSNPN, CDR2 SVGIG (reference sequence). This CDR3 comprises 14 residues.

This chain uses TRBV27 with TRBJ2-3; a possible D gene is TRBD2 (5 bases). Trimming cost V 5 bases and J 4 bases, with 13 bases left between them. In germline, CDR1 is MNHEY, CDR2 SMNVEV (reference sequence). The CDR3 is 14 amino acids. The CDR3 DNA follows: TGTGCCAGCAGTGTAAACGTCGGGGCAGATACGCAGTATTTT. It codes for CASSVNVGADTQYF.

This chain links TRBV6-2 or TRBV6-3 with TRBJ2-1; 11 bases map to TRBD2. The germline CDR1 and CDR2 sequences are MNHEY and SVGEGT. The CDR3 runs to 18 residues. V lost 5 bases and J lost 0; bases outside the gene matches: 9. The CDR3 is CASSTGTSGISSYNEQFF. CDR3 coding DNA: TGTGCCAGCAGTACCGGGACTAGCGGAATCAGCTCCTACAATGAGCAGTTCTTC.

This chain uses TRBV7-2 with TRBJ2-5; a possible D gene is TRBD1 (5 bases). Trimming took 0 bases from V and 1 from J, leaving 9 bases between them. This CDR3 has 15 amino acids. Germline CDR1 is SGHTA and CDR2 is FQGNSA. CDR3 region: CASSLAGLVQETQYF. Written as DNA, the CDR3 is TGTGCCAGCAGCTTAGCGGGGCTAGTCCAAGAGACCCAGTACTTC.

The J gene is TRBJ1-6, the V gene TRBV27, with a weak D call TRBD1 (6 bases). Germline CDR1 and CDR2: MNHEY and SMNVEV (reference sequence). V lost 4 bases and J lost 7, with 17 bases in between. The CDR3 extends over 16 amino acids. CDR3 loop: CASSSTSGGLNSPLHF. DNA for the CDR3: TGTGCCAGCAGTTCCACCTCTGGGGGCCTGAATTCACCCCTCCACTTT.

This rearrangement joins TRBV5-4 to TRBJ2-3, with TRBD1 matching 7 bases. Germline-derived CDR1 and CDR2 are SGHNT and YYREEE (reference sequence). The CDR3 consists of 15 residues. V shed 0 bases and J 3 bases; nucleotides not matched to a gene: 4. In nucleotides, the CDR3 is TGTGCCAGCAGCTTGGCAGGGGGACCAACAGATACGCAGTATTTT. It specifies CASSLAGGPTDTQYF. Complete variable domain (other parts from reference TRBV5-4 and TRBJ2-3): ETGVTQSPTHLIKTRGQQVTLRCSSQSGHNTVSWYQQALGQGPQFIFQYYREEENGRGNFPPRFSGLQFPNYSSELNVNALELDDSALYLCASSLAGGPTDTQYFGPGTRLTVL.

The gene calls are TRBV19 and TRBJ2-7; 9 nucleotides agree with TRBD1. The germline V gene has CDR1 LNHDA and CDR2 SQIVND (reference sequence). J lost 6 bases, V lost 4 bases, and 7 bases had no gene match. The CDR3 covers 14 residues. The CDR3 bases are TGTGCCAGTAGTACACCCGGGACAGGGCGCGAGCAGTACTTC. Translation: CASSTPGTGREQYF.

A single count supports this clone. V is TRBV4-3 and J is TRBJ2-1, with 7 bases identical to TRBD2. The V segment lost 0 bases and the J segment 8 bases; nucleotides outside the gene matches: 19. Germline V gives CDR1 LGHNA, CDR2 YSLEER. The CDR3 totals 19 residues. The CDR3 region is CASSQEASGGGLGTHEQFF. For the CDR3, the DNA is TGCGCCAGCAGCCAAGAGGCATCTGGCGGGGGATTGGGGACTCATGAGCAGTTCTTC.

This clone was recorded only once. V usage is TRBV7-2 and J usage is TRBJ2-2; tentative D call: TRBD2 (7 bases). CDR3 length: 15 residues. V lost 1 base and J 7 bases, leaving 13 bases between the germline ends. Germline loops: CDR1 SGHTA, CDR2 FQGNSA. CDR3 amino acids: CASSLVGGHNGELFF. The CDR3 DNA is TGTGCCAGCAGCTTAGTCGGGGGGCATAACGGGGAGCTGTTTTTT.

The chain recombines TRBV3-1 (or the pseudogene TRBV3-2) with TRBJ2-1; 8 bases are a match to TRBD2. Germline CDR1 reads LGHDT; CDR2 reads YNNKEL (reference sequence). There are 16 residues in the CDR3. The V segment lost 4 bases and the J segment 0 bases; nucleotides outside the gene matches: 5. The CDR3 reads CASSPRAGASYNEQFF. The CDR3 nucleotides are TGTGCCAGCAGCCCCCGAGCGGGGGCCTCCTACAATGAGCAGTTCTTC.

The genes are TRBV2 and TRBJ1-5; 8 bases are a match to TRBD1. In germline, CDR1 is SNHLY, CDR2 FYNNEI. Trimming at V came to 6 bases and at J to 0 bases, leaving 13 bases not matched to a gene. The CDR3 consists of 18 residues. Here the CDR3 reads CASRDREFIGYSNQPQHF. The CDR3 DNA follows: TGTGCCAGCAGGGACAGGGAATTCATAGGTTATAGCAATCAGCCCCAGCATTTT.

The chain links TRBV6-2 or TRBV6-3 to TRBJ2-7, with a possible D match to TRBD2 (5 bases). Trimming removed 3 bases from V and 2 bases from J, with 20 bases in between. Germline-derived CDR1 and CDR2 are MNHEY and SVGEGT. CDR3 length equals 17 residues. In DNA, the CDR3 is TGTGCCAGCAGTTATAATATTCTAGCCCTGGGCACCTACGAGCAGTACGTC. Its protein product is CASSYNILALGTYEQYV.

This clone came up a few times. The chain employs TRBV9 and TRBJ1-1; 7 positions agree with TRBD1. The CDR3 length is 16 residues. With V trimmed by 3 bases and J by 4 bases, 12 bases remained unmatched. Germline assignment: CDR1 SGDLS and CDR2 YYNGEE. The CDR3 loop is CASSGAETGSATEAFF. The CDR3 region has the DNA TGTGCCAGCAGCGGAGCAGAGACAGGGAGCGCCACTGAAGCTTTCTTT.